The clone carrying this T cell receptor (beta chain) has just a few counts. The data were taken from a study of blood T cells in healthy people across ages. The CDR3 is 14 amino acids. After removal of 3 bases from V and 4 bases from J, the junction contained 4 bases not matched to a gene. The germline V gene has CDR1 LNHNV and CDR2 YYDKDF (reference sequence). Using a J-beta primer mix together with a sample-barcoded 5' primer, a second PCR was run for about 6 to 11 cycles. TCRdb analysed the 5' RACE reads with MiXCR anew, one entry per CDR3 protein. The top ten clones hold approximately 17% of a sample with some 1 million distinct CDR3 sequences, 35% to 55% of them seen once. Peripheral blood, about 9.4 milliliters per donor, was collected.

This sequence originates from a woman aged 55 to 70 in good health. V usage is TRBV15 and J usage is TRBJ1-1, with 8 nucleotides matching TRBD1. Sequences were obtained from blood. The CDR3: CATSRDRAVTEAFF. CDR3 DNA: TGTGCCACCAGCAGGGACAGGGCGGTCACTGAAGCTTTCTTT.